Below, one T cell receptor beta chain is given with its context. What antigen it recognizes has not been identified. It has no much larger one-base neighbor in the sample; base qualities were not kept. High-throughput TCRbeta CDR3 sequencing of frozen genomic DNA was performed by immunoSEQ, including PCR amplification, mapping, bias correction and internal controls. The paper's processing steps were these. Productive rearrangements were retained, and unique TCRbeta sequences were defined by the CDR3 nucleotide sequence together with the V and J gene. A sequence counted as donor-reactive only if the sequence showed at least 5-fold expansion in CFSE-low cells compared with unstimulated pre-transplant cells and had a frequency of at least 0.01%. Minimum frequency thresholds were set for each subject based on the unstimulated sample with the lowest template count, ensuring at least 90% detection power. Repertoire turnover was measured by Jensen-Shannon divergence between the top 1000 TCRbeta sequences post- and pre-transplant. Two-sided Fisher's exact tests were used to test for changes in the detection of donor-reactive sequences. TCRdb took over this immuneACCESS table, retaining in-frame rearrangements with V and J assigned. Such tables are incomplete; in checked studies, under half of the missing clones stem from an unresolved V gene, and the remainder is unexplained. V, J and clone size are taken as reported in that table, and D and trimming were inferred from the DNA itself. A total of roughly 65,000 clones appear in this sample, over 90% of them only once. The ten most abundant clones make up 0.98% of the sample.

These data originate in a study of T cell clones after liver transplantation (dated by TCRdb to the late 2010s). Regarding the study in general: ITN030ST, the source of the samples, was a randomized trial that attempted immunosuppression withdrawal within 2 years of liver transplantation. A cohort of 8 liver transplant recipients was studied, of whom 3 were classified as tolerant and 5 as non-tolerant. The subjects received no induction therapy and were kept on standard immunosuppression until randomization at 12-24 months post-transplant. Three of the eight recipients were HCV-positive; the others were transplanted for non-autoimmune, non-viral indications. Tolerance was defined as complete withdrawal of immunosuppression for at least one year without a rise in liver enzymes beyond twice the upper limit of normal. Third party-reactive TCRbeta sequences were also identified from pre-transplant MLRs to serve as an antigen-independent comparator for donor-reactive sequences. Donor-reactive T cell clones were identified using TCRbeta sequencing after a pre-transplant mixed lymphocyte reaction and were then followed in post-transplant blood. Blood samples were taken pre-transplant, pre-randomization before withdrawal, and post-randomization after full withdrawal or failed withdrawal.

Thawed unstimulated PBMCs were stained for CD3, CD4 and CD8 and FACS-sorted into CD3+CD4+ and CD3+CD8+ populations. Each of the 8 studied subjects was randomized to immunosuppression withdrawal. The Qiagen DNeasy Blood and Tissue Kit was used to isolate genomic DNA. Overall study results and their limits: In two subjects, low numbers of available donor cells limited the measurable donor-reactive repertoire. The conclusions were preliminary, being limited by small, heterogeneous patient numbers and by non-standardized post-transplant time points. Since no allograft tissue specimens were available, donor-reactive T cells may have migrated into the graft instead of being deleted. When repertoire turnover was accounted for, significantly reduced detection of donor-reactive sequences was found in 7 of 8 subjects for CD4 and in 8 of 8 subjects for CD8. Donor-reactive sequences declined more than third party-reactive ones, suggesting partial antigen-specific deletion unrelated to withdrawal success. A significant post-transplant decrease in circulating donor-reactive CD4 TCRbeta sequences was observed in most of the 8 subjects, irrespective of tolerance or HCV status.

The junction shows trimming of 2 bases on V and 3 bases on J, plus 17 bases between the germline ends. The CDR3, from cysteine to phenylalanine, totals 17 residues. The kept DNA is CDR3 alone, 51 bases in frame from the first base. From the germline V gene, CDR1 is SGHRS and CDR2 is YFSETQ. The chain couples TRBV5-1 to TRBJ2-2; the D match is possibly TRBD1 or TRBD2, with 6 bases aligned in each. The TCR sequence derives from a human patient who received a liver transplant. Following transplantation, T cells from the graft donor may be among those present. Sequences were derived from CD4+ T cells from blood, sampled about 25 months after liver transplant. The CDR3 reads CASSLYAGGSYTGELFF. In nucleotides, the sequence is TGCGCCAGCAGCTTATATGCCGGGGGCTCGTACACCGGGGAGCTGTTTTTT.